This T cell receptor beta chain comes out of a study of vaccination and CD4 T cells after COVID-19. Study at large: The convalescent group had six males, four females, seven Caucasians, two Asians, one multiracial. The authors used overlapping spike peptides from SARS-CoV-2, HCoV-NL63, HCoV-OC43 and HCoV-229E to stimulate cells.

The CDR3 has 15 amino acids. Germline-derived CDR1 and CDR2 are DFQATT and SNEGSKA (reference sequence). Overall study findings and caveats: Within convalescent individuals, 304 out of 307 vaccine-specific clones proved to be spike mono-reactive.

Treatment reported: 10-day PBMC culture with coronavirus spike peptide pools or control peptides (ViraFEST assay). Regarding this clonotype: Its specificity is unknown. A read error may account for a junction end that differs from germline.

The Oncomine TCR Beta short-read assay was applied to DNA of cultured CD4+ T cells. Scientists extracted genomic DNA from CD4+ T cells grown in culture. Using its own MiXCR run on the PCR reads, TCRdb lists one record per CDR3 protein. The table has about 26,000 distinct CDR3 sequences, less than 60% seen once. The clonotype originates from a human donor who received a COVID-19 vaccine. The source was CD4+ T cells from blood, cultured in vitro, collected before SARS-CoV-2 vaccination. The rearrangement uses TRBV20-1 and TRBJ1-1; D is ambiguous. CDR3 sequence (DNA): TGCGGTGCTAGAGAGGCTTGGGATCCCGGAACTGAAGCTTTCTTT. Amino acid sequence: CGAREAWDPGTEAFF.